Sequencing of this T cell receptor (beta chain) was carried out in a study of cytomegalovirus exposure and HLA in healthy donors. With regard to this clone: Its antigen is still unknown.

It was with 60 Vbeta and 13 Jbeta primers that the PCR ran. Only in-frame clones appear in the TCRdb table, and some are missing; sequencing was by immunoSEQ multiplex PCR. The table has 110,000 or so clones, 75% to 85% seen once; the top ten hold approximately 1.8%. Study findings and constraints: Using a false discovery rate of 0.05, a later analysis showed that 16,951 TCR beta sequences were associated with HLA alleles. It was likely that a cluster of highly shared sequence variants was a sequencing artifact. Earlier analysis found most TCR beta V segments productive about 90% or about 30% of the time. Altogether, some 160 TCR beta chains were recorded as cytomegalovirus-associated.

This CDR3 comprises 13 residues. Trimming left V 1 base short and J 6 bases short, with 7 bases between. Germline CDR1 and CDR2: SNHLY and FYNNEI. The specimen sequenced was PBMCs. The chain uses TRBV2 and TRBJ2-4; D is possibly TRBD2 (5 bases). The receptor was isolated from a man aged 35 to 55 in good health and CMV-seronegative. The CDR3 loop reads CASSEGGLNIQYF. Written as DNA, the CDR3 is TGTGCCAGCAGTGAAGGAGGGTTAAACATTCAGTACTTC. Together with reference TRBV2 and TRBJ2-4, the CDR3 gives the full variable domain: EPEVTQTPSHQVTQMGQEVILRCVPISNHLYFYWYRQILGQKVEFLVSFYNNEISEKSEIFDDQFSVERPDGSNFTLKIRSTKLEDSAMYFCASSEGGLNIQYFGAGTRLSVL.